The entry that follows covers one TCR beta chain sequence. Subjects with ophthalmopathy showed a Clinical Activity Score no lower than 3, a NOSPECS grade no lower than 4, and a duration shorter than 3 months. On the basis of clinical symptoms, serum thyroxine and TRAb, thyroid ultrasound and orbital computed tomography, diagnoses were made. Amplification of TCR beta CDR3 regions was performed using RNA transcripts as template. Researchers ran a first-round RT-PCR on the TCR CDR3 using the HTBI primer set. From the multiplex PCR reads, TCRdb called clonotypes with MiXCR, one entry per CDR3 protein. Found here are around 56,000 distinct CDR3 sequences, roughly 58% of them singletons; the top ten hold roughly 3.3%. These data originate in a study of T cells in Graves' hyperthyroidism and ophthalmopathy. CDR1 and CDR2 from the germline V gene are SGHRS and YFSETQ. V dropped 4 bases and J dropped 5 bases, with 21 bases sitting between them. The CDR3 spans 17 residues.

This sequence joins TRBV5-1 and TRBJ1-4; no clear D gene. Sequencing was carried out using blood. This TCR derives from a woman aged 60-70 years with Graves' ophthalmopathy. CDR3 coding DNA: TGCGCCAGCAGCCTTACGAATAGCGGGGAAGGGAATGAAAAACTGTTTTTT. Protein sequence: CASSLTNSGEGNEKLFF.